These T cell receptor beta chains were read from a single sample in a study of shared clonotypes between healthy human individuals. The data were produced by immunoSEQ multiplex PCR, yet TCRdb's version contains in-frame clones alone and is incomplete. Of under 1,900,000 clones detected, approximately 98.5% appear once; the ten largest clones hold 0.36%. The specimen sequenced was naive CD4+ T cells sorted from blood. All receptors derive from a young man in good health. Each CDR3 is given with its conserved first and last residue. D genes are given only for firm matches. Clone size is shown for a subset of rows, as once, few, many or a class of expanded clone.

D gene	V gene	clone size	J gene	CDR3 protein	CDR3 DNA
TRBD2	TRBV29-1	-	TRBJ2-5	CSVVLSGSKTQYF	TGCAGCGTTGTTTTGAGCGGGAGTAAGACCCAGTACTTC
TRBD2	TRBV9	few	TRBJ2-2	CASSVGLAENTGELFF	TGTGCCAGCAGCGTAGGACTAGCGGAGAACACCGGGGAGCTGTTTTTT
-	TRBV27	-	TRBJ2-7	CASSYQAGIAVSGQYF	TGTGCCAGCAGTTATCAGGCAGGGATTGCTGTTAGTGGGCAGTACTTC
-	TRBV5-1	-	TRBJ2-1	CASSFGGLNEQFF	TGCGCCAGCAGCTTCGGCGGGCTCAATGAGCAGTTCTTC
-	TRBV28	-	TRBJ2-7	CASSAMGGAYGEQYF	TGTGCCAGCAGCGCAATGGGGGGGGCATATGGCGAGCAGTACTTC
TRBD2	TRBV28	-	TRBJ2-7	CASSLWASGSYEQYF	TGTGCCAGCAGTTTATGGGCTAGCGGGAGCTACGAGCAGTACTTC
TRBD1	TRBV5-4	-	TRBJ2-7	CASSPPPPATGGYEQYF	TGTGCCAGCAGCCCACCCCCGCCGGCGACAGGGGGCTACGAGCAGTACTTC
-	TRBV15	-	TRBJ1-2	CATSRDPVSPVGYTF	TGTGCCACCAGCAGAGATCCAGTTTCCCCTGTTGGCTACACCTTC
-	TRBV5-1	-	TRBJ2-7	CASSPGQYEQYF	TGCGCCAGCAGCCCCGGACAGTACGAGCAGTACTTC
-	TRBV11-2	-	TRBJ2-2	CASSYRETGELFF	TGTGCCAGCAGTTACAGGGAAACGGGGGAGCTGTTTTTT
-	TRBV6-6	-	TRBJ2-1	CASSYGRSSYNEQFF	TGTGCCAGCAGTTACGGTAGGAGCTCCTACAATGAGCAGTTCTTC
-	TRBV28	-	TRBJ2-7	CASSTLTPSPPGEKRFEQYF	TGTGCCAGCAGTACACTTACACCCTCCCCCCCAGGGGAAAAGAGGTTCGAGCAGTACTTC
-	TRBV9	-	TRBJ1-4	CASSVGLATNEKLFF	TGTGCCAGCAGCGTAGGTCTTGCAACTAATGAAAAACTGTTTTTT
TRBD2	TRBV6-4	-	TRBJ2-2	CASSPSGSGELFF	TGTGCCAGCAGTCCTAGCGGGTCCGGCGAGCTGTTTTTT
-	TRBV6-1	-	TRBJ2-3	CASSLQFSTDTQYF	TGTGCCAGCAGTTTACAGTTTAGCACAGATACGCAGTATTTT
-	TRBV5-1	-	TRBJ2-2	CASSGGQHPLPGELFF	TGCGCCAGCAGCGGTGGACAGCACCCCCTTCCCGGGGAGCTGTTTTTT
TRBD1	TRBV27	-	TRBJ2-7	CASSLSPGQAYEQYF	TGTGCCAGCAGTTTATCCCCCGGACAGGCCTACGAGCAGTACTTC
TRBD1	TRBV5-4	-	TRBJ2-7	CASSPGQDIYEQYF	TGTGCCAGCAGCCCGGGACAGGACATCTACGAGCAGTACTTC
TRBD1	TRBV5-1	-	TRBJ2-3	CASCRTGSTDTQYF	TGCGCCAGCTGTAGGACAGGGAGCACAGATACGCAGTATTTT
TRBD1	TRBV5-5	-	TRBJ1-1	CASATGGDTEAFF	TGTGCCAGCGCGACAGGGGGGGACACTGAAGCTTTCTTT